These T cell receptor beta chains were read from a single sample in a study of blood T cell repertoires in COVID-19. Generated by immunoSEQ multiplex PCR, the TCRdb table keeps only in-frame clones and is missing some. The sample holds roughly 290,000 clones, around 81% seen once. Sequenced: peripheral blood. These TCRs come from a person between 65 and 79 years old with COVID-19, enrolled during active disease. The CDR3 runs from the conserved cysteine through the conserved F or W. Each record gives: D gene, clone size, J gene, V gene, CDR3 protein, CDR3 DNA. The D gene is left open where the match is weak. Clone size is stated in some rows and not others, as once, few, many or a class when expanded.

.	.	TRBJ2-3	TRBV6-5	CASNHPEDEQYF	TGTGCCAGCAACCATCCGGAGGACGAGCAGTATTTT
TRBD2	.	TRBJ2-3	TRBV7-8	CASSRDRRLAGASTDTQYF	TGTGCCAGCAGCCGGGACAGAAGACTAGCGGGGGCAAGCACAGATACGCAGTATTTT
.	.	TRBJ1-2	TRBV7-2	CASSPVAGGYTF	TGTGCCAGCAGCCCGGTGGCGGGGGGCTACACCTTC
.	.	TRBJ1-2	TRBV28	CASSGGFVGAGYTF	TGTGCCAGCAGTGGGGGGTTCGTAGGGGCGGGCTACACCTTC
TRBD1	.	TRBJ1-4	TRBV7-9	CASSSDRDSRWKLFF	TGTGCCAGCAGCTCTGACAGGGACTCTAGGTGGAAACTGTTTTTT
TRBD2	.	TRBJ2-1	TRBV15	CATSRDLLAGGHEQFF	TGTGCCACCAGCAGAGATCTACTAGCGGGGGGCCATGAGCAGTTCTTC
.	.	TRBJ2-3	TRBV7-9	CASSPPGGGTDTQYF	TGTGCCAGCAGCCCTCCCGGAGGTGGCACAGATACGCAGTATTTT
.	.	TRBJ1-2	TRBV7-9	CASTPSSGVYGYTF	TGTGCCAGCACCCCCAGTTCCGGGGTCTATGGCTACACCTTC
TRBD1	.	TRBJ2-7	TRBV28	CASSRSGQGAYEQYF	TGTGCCAGCAGTCGATCGGGACAGGGGGCCTACGAGCAGTACTTC
TRBD1	.	TRBJ1-1	TRBV20-1	CSASDNRQGYEAFF	TGCAGTGCTAGTGATAATAGACAGGGGTATGAAGCTTTCTTT
.	once	TRBJ1-5	TRBV18	CASSQGRVGNQPQHF	TGTGCCAGCTCCCAGGGCAGGGTAGGTAATCAGCCCCAGCATTTT
.	.	TRBJ1-6	TRBV30	CAWSVGAKNSPLHF	TGTGCCTGGAGTGTAGGGGCCAAGAATTCACCCCTCCACTTT
.	.	TRBJ1-1	TRBV3-1/TRBV3-2	CASKNAGLGGTEAFF	TGTGCCAGCAAGAATGCTGGATTGGGGGGGACTGAAGCTTTCTTT
.	.	TRBJ1-4	TRBV30	CAWSSRAVNEKLFF	TGTGCCTGGAGTAGCAGGGCAGTTAATGAAAAACTGTTTTTT
TRBD2	.	TRBJ2-1	TRBV7-2	CASSLILVGRGSSYNEQFF	TGTGCCAGCAGCTTAATCCTCGTTGGGCGGGGGAGCTCCTACAATGAGCAGTTCTTC
.	.	TRBJ2-3	TRBV6-5	CASSSRHIMHTQYF	TGTGCCAGCAGTTCAAGACACATCATGCATACGCAGTATTTT
.	.	TRBJ1-6	TRBV5-1	CASSLGPSGSPLHF	TGCGCCAGCAGCTTGGGCCCGTCGGGTTCACCCCTCCACTTT
.	.	TRBJ1-4	TRBV6-2/TRBV6-3	CASSAAAGGEKLFF	TGTGCCAGCAGCGCGGCTGCGGGGGGGGAAAAACTGTTTTTT
.	.	TRBJ1-2	TRBV6-5	CASRNRVNYGYTF	TGTGCCAGCAGGAACAGGGTCAACTATGGCTACACCTTC
TRBD1	.	TRBJ1-6	TRBV18	CASSRDRGNSPLHF	TGTGCCAGCTCACGGGACAGGGGGAATTCACCCCTCCACTTT
TRBD1	.	TRBJ1-1	TRBV19	CASLTRDSLNTEAFF	TGTGCCAGCCTAACCCGGGACAGCTTAAACACTGAAGCTTTCTTT
TRBD1	.	TRBJ1-1	TRBV6-2/TRBV6-3	CASSTNPKTGVRETEAFF	TGTGCCAGCAGTACGAACCCAAAGACAGGGGTACGAGAGACTGAAGCTTTCTTT
TRBD1	once	TRBJ1-4	TRBV6-1	CASSEGQGAFEKLFF	TGTGCCAGCAGTGAAGGACAGGGGGCGTTTGAAAAACTGTTTTTT
TRBD1	.	TRBJ2-7	TRBV28	CASSLSVPGGRYEQYF	TGTGCCAGCAGTTTATCGGTCCCAGGGGGCAGATACGAGCAGTACTTC
.	.	TRBJ1-5	TRBV30	CAWSPRRVDQPQHF	TGTGCCTGGAGCCCGCGGCGGGTTGATCAGCCCCAGCATTTT
TRBD2	.	TRBJ2-1	TRBV5-4	CASSLQRGSSYNEQFF	TGTGCCAGCAGCTTGCAGCGGGGGAGCTCCTACAATGAGCAGTTCTTC
.	.	TRBJ2-1	TRBV7-3	CASSLLSGSSYNEQFF	TGTGCCAGCAGCTTACTGAGCGGTAGCTCCTACAATGAGCAGTTCTTC
TRBD1	.	TRBJ1-5	TRBV24-1	CATSATDRGNNQPQHF	TGTGCCACCAGTGCTACCGACAGGGGTAACAATCAGCCCCAGCATTTT
TRBD1	.	TRBJ1-6	TRBV27	CASRTGRSPLHF	TGTGCCAGCAGGACAGGGAGGTCACCCCTCCACTTT
.	once	TRBJ1-3	TRBV19	CASTGVVSGNTIYF	TGTGCCAGTACAGGGGTAGTCTCCGGAAACACCATATATTTT
.	.	TRBJ2-3	TRBV28	CASSFLASTDTQYF	TGTGCCAGCAGTTTCCTAGCGAGCACAGATACGCAGTATTTT
.	.	TRBJ1-4	TRBV19	CASCGFNEKLFF	TGTGCCAGCTGCGGATTCAATGAAAAACTGTTTTTT
TRBD1	.	TRBJ1-4	TRBV7-9	CASSLSGGDEKLFF	TGTGCCAGCAGCTTATCAGGGGGCGATGAAAAACTGTTTTTT
.	.	TRBJ1-2	TRBV7-2	CASSQRGGRRDGYTF	TGTGCCAGCAGCCAGCGTGGGGGGAGGAGAGATGGCTACACCTTC
TRBD1	.	TRBJ2-1	TRBV24-1	CATSKQDRVYNEQFF	TGTGCCACCAGCAAACAGGACAGGGTTTACAATGAGCAGTTCTTC
.	.	TRBJ1-6	TRBV6-5	CASSRDTSAPLHF	TGTGCCAGCAGTCGAGACACCTCGGCACCCCTCCACTTT
.	few	TRBJ2-5	TRBV7-2	CASSLANRGSETQYF	TGTGCCAGCAGCTTAGCGAACCGGGGAAGCGAGACCCAGTACTTC
TRBD1	.	TRBJ1-5	TRBV28	CASSSLRTGSSNQPQHF	TGTGCCAGCAGTTCTTTACGGACAGGGTCGAGCAATCAGCCCCAGCATTTT
.	.	TRBJ1-1	TRBV3-1/TRBV3-2	CASSQGRQENTEAFF	TGTGCCAGCAGCCAAGGAAGGCAGGAGAACACTGAAGCTTTCTTT
TRBD2	once	TRBJ2-3	TRBV7-3	CASGQIGGGTDTQYF	TGTGCCAGCGGCCAAATCGGGGGGGGCACAGATACGCAGTATTTT
.	few	TRBJ1-1	TRBV4-1	CASSQSGGQLMNTEAFF	TGCGCCAGCAGCCAATCAGGTGGACAGTTAATGAACACTGAAGCTTTCTTT
.	.	TRBJ2-7	TRBV6-4	CASSLQAGLTYEQYF	TGTGCCAGCAGTCTACAGGCGGGGCTTACCTACGAGCAGTACTTC
TRBD1	once	TRBJ2-5	TRBV6-1	CASSVDRPGQTTVETQYF	TGTGCCAGCAGTGTAGACCGGCCGGGACAGACAACTGTAGAGACCCAGTACTTC
TRBD1	.	TRBJ2-7	TRBV27	CASSFGQGTYEQYF	TGTGCCAGCAGTTTCGGACAGGGAACCTACGAGCAGTACTTC
.	.	TRBJ2-5	TRBV27	CASSLAGEQETQYF	TGTGCCAGCAGTTTAGCCGGGGAACAAGAGACCCAGTACTTC
.	.	TRBJ1-5	TRBV5-8	CASSLAPGNQPQHF	TGTGCCAGCAGCTTGGCCCCAGGGAACCAGCCCCAGCATTTT
.	.	TRBJ2-3	TRBV6-2/TRBV6-3	CASSYGSRGGVDTQYF	TGTGCCAGCAGTTATGGCAGCCGTGGAGGTGTCGATACGCAGTATTTT